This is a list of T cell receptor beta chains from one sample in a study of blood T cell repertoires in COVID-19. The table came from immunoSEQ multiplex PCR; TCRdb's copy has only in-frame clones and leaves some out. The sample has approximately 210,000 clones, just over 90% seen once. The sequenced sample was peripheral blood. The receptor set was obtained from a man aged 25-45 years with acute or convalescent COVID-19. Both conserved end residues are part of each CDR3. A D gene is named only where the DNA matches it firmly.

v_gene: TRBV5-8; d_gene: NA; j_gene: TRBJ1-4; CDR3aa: CASSLGRTRNEKLFF; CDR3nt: TGTGCCAGCAGCTTGGGGCGGACACGTAATGAAAAACTGTTTTTT
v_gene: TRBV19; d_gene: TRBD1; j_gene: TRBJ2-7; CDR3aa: CASSIGSTGSYEQYF; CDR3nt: TGTGCCAGTAGTATAGGTTCGACAGGGTCCTACGAGCAGTACTTC
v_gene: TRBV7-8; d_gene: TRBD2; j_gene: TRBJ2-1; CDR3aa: CASSLASGYYNEQFF; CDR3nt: TGTGCCAGCAGCTTAGCTAGCGGGTACTACAATGAGCAGTTCTTC
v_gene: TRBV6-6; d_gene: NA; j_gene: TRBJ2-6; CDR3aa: CASIVSGANVLTF; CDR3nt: TGTGCCAGCATTGTATCTGGGGCCAACGTCCTGACTTTC
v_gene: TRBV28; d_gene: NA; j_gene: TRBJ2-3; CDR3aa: CASSLTPTQYF; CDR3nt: TGTGCCAGCAGTTTGACTCCCACGCAGTATTTT
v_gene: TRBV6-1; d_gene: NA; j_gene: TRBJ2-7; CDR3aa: CASSEAGGSSYEQYF; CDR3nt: TGTGCCAGCAGTGAAGCTGGAGGGAGCTCCTACGAGCAGTACTTC
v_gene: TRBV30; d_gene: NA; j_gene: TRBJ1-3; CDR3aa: CAWSGLGQLSGNTIYF; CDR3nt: TGTGCCTGGAGTGGTCTAGGACAGCTCTCTGGAAACACCATATATTTT
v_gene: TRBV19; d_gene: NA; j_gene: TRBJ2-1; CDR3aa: CASSIVGGGAYDEQFF; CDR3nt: TGTGCCAGTAGTATAGTCGGTGGGGGGGCCTATGATGAGCAGTTCTTC
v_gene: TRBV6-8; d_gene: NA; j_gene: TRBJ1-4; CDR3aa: CASSLHHQGQSNEKLFF; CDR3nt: TGTGCCAGCAGCCTCCACCACCAGGGCCAGAGTAATGAAAAACTGTTTTTT
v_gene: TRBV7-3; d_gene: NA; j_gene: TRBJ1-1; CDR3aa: CASSSQGSTEAFF; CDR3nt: TGTGCCAGCAGCTCACAGGGATCCACTGAAGCTTTCTTT
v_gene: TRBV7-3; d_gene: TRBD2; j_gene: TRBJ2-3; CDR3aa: CASSLTPGLAGASTDTQYF; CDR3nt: TGTGCCAGCAGCTTAACCCCTGGACTAGCGGGGGCAAGCACAGATACGCAGTATTTT
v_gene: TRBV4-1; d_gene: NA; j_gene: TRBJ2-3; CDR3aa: CASSQDPPGATSDTQYF; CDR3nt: TGCGCCAGCAGCCAAGATCCCCCGGGAGCTACCTCAGATACGCAGTATTTT
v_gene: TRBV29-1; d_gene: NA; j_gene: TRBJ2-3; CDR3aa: CSAEGAGTDTQYF; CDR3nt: TGCAGCGCCGAAGGGGCGGGGACAGATACGCAGTATTTT
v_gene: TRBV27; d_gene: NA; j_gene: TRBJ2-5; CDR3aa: CASSPSGYVETQYF; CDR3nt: TGTGCCAGCAGCCCATCGGGGTATGTGGAGACCCAGTACTTC
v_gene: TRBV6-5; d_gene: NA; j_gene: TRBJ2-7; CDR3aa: CASSRTFSLSYEQYF; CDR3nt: TGTGCCAGCAGTAGGACTTTTAGCCTTTCCTACGAGCAGTACTTC
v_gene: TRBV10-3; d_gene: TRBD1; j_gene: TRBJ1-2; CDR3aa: CAISGDRSFYGYTF; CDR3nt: TGTGCCATCAGCGGGGACAGGTCTTTCTATGGCTACACCTTC
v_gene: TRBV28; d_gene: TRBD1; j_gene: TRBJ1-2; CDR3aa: CASSLFPSGGGYTF; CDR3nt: TGTGCCAGCAGTTTATTCCCGTCAGGGGGTGGCTACACCTTC
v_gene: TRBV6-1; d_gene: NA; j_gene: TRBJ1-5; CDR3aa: CASSEERGNNQPQHF; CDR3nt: TGTGCCAGCAGTGAAGAGCGGGGGAACAATCAGCCCCAGCATTTT